This T cell receptor beta chain was observed in a study of shared clonotypes between healthy human individuals (dated by TCRdb to 2020 to 2021). A note on the overall study: A few men and two women, aged 18 to 49 years, made up the cohort. Different laboratories and diverse techniques were used to prepare libraries and sequence TCR repertoires, to increase sequencing depth and limit assay-specific biases. Between about 0.9 and 8.9 billion PBMCs per donor were obtained by leukapheresis. The study deeply sequenced blood TCR repertoires of five healthy adults to estimate repertoire size and the extent of clonotype sharing between individuals. For each donor, CD4 naive and CD4 memory were each given three plates, CD8 naive was given two plates, and CD8 memory was given one plate.

The full study reports these points: Sampling was limited to blood, and TCR repertoires in tissue likely differ from TCR repertoires in blood. The small number of donors limited the genetic and exposure-history diversity represented. Naive subsets generally had larger estimated clonotype richness than memory subsets. Across a handful of donors, about 5% of naive CD4, approximately 4% of naive CD8, 2.3% of memory CD4, and about 0.4% of memory CD8 clonotypes were shared. Higher generation probabilities were observed for clonotypes shared by all four sorted-subset donors than for non-shared clonotypes. Rarefaction of sorted-subset datasets indicated incomplete sequencing despite the large sequencing depth. Pairwise subsampling indicated that sequencing depth was expected to affect the degree of clonotype sharing among donors.

Healthy HIV-negative adults with no recently reported acute infections or vaccinations were included as donors. All donors were Caucasian adults living in Nashville, Tennessee, USA. CD4+ T cells were enriched by magnetic negative selection, after which naive cells were positively selected on CD45RA and the negative fraction was taken as the memory subset. Blood was obtained by leukapheresis, after which PBMCs were separated by Ficoll-Histopaque density gradient centrifugation and cryopreserved in liquid nitrogen vapor phase. Purity and quantity of every magnetically sorted T cell population were checked by analytical flow cytometry. Genomic DNA was isolated from each sorted fraction and quantified by UV absorbance on a Nanodrop 2000c. Using the deep immunoSEQ assay, multiplex PCR amplified TCR CDR3 regions from genomic DNA. Genomic DNA extracted from each cell subset was distributed evenly over all wells of several immunoSEQ 96-well plates, and each plate served as one replicate. For sorted subsets, each replicate PCR was loaded with roughly 190 ng genomic DNA, equivalent to 30,000 to 35,000 T cell genomes. The purified libraries were quantified using a Qubit 3.0 fluorometer, sized with a Bioanalyzer 2100, and then quantified again using the KAPA Library Quantification kit. Every immunoSEQ 96-well plate was sequenced on a separate single-read 150-cycle Illumina NextSeq 550 flow cell. As for the authors' bioinformatics: Because only junctional sequences without quality scores were contained in the immunoSEQ output, filtering matching that applied to full-length reads could not be performed. To assign V/J genes and CDR3, sequences were annotated using PyIR, a Python wrapper for IgBLAST v1.9, with IMGT germline references. Any read was removed if the V/J assignment was weak (E-value above 1e-6), the CDR3 was missing, or the read contained stop codons, out-of-frame junctions, or ambiguous translated residues. V3J clonotypes were defined as sequences sharing an identical inferred V gene, J gene, and CDR3 amino acid sequence. The percentage overlap between two repertoires was calculated by dividing the number of shared unique clonotypes by the size of the smaller repertoire. Repertoire richness was assessed with RTK rarefaction, the Chao1 estimator, and Recon v2.1 estimates of unobserved clonotypes. OLGA was used to compute generation probabilities for all TCRbeta clonotypes that the gDNA method yielded from a handful of donors. Entries here come from immuneACCESS through TCRdb and include only in-frame sequences with V and J called. Some clones fail to appear in such tables; in the studies checked, an unresolved V gene covers under half of the shortfall, and the cause of the remainder is unknown. V and J calls and clone size come straight from that table; D and trimming were deduced from the DNA. The sample table lists around 1 million clones, about three quarters of them with a count of one. The ten largest account for about 1.5% of the sample.

The junction carries 11 bases between V and J, which are trimmed by 3 bases and 4 bases respectively. According to the germline V gene, CDR1 reads MRHNA and CDR2 reads SNTAGT. Taken from cysteine to phenylalanine, the CDR3 has 14 residues. Of all the DNA, just the CDR3 is kept, 42 bases in frame from base 1. This clone has a count of ten or more. This clone's antigen is unknown. The record has no base qualities; no much larger clone is one base away. This TCR was recovered from a man aged 18-30 years in good health. Specimen: memory CD4+ T cells sorted from blood. This specimen's cell subset or site label, interpreted: CD45RA-negative fraction. The rearranged chain carries TRBV6-4 and TRBJ2-3, with the D gene too uncertain to name. The CDR3 corresponds to CASSDGYAADTQYF. The DNA sequence reads TGTGCCAGCAGTGATGGATACGCCGCAGATACGCAGTATTTT.